The entry below describes one T cell receptor beta chain. The sample comes from a study of cytomegalovirus exposure and HLA in healthy donors. On the study more broadly: In an earlier analysis, 95 million to 130 million unique TCR beta sequences were found from approximately 170 million T cells. Researchers found that roughly 81% of a few hundred genotyped donors fell within the Caucasian-associated ancestry cluster.

PCR employed 60 Vbeta and 13 Jbeta primers. Using immunoSEQ multiplex PCR, the repertoire was profiled, and TCRdb retains in-frame clones only, with some absent. This listing includes tens of thousands of clones. The germline gives CDR1 GTSNPN, CDR2 SVGIG (reference sequence). This CDR3 contains 14 residues. The V segment lost 4 bases and the J segment 3 bases; nucleotides outside the gene matches: 6. Sequencing input: PBMCs. The chain employs TRBV30 and TRBJ2-1; 7 bases match TRBD2. The sequence derives from a woman aged 30 to 39 in good health and CMV-seronegative. The CDR3 DNA is TGTGCCTGGACCCCTAGCGGACGCTACAATGAGCAGTTCTTC. This codes for CAWTPSGRYNEQFF.